This entry lists 16 T cell receptor beta chains sequenced from one sample in a study of blood T cell repertoires in COVID-19. Clones were sequenced by immunoSEQ multiplex PCR, and TCRdb holds only the in-frame ones, with some missing. The repertoire holds some 200,000 clones, with roughly 80% as singletons. Sequencing was performed on peripheral blood. These receptors all come from an older woman who had recovered from COVID-19.

The V call is TRBV5-1, the J call TRBJ2-3; TRBD1 agrees at 7 bases. The CDR3 loop spans 15 amino acids. The germline V gene has CDR1 SGHRS and CDR2 YFSETQ. The trim removed 0 bases at V and 4 bases at J, leaving 5 bases unmatched. The CDR3 here is CASSLEGQGADTQYF. The CDR3 nucleotides read TGCGCCAGCAGCTTGGAGGGCCAGGGGGCAGATACGCAGTATTTT.

This clone came up once. The rearrangement joins TRBV27 to TRBJ2-3, with 12 bases matching TRBD2. V lost 5 bases, J lost 4 bases, and 7 bases stayed unmatched. Germline V gene lookup returns CDR1 MNHEY and CDR2 SMNVEV (reference sequence). The CDR3 contains 16 residues. The DNA for the CDR3 is TGTGCCAGCAGTCCTCTAGCGGGGGGGTCTTCAGATACGCAGTATTTT. Protein: CASSPLAGGSSDTQYF.

The chain recombines TRBV19 with TRBJ2-2; 9 bases fit TRBD1. CDR1 LNHDA and CDR2 SQIVND come from the germline V gene (reference sequence). V dropped 3 bases and J dropped 3; count of bases not matched to a gene: 5. The CDR3 spans 16 residues. CDR3 in DNA: TGTGCCAGTAGTATCTTGGACAGGGGCGACACCGGGGAGCTGTTTTTT. It encodes CASSILDRGDTGELFF.

The V call is TRBV30, the J call TRBJ2-2; a possible D gene is TRBD1 (6 bases). Trimming stripped 1 base from V and 4 bases from J, with 7 bases between. The CDR3 spans 13 residues. Germline loops: CDR1 GTSNPN, CDR2 SVGIG (reference sequence). The CDR3: CAWSDRVTGELFF. DNA of the CDR3: TGTGCCTGGAGTGACAGGGTCACCGGGGAGCTGTTTTTT.

The chain carries TRBV9 and TRBJ1-3; weak D call: TRBD1 (5 bases). Between the trimmed V and J ends, which lost 2 bases and 0 bases, there was a span of 9 bases. The CDR3 runs to 15 residues. Germline V gives CDR1 SGDLS, CDR2 YYNGEE. The CDR3 reads CASSVQGSSGNTIYF. The CDR3 nucleotides read TGTGCCAGCAGCGTCCAGGGCTCCTCTGGAAACACCATATATTTT. Together with reference TRBV9 and TRBJ1-3, the CDR3 gives the full variable domain: DSGVTQTPKHLITATGQRVTLRCSPRSGDLSVYWYQQSLDQGLQFLIQYYNGEERAKGNILERFSAQQFPDLHSELNLSSLELGDSALYFCASSVQGSSGNTIYFGEGSWLTVV.

The CDR3 DNA sequence: TGTGCCAGTAGTAGCAGAAACAGGGGTTACCAAGAGACCCAGTACTTC. It encodes CASSSRNRGYQETQYF. The chain carries TRBV19 and TRBJ2-5; 7 nucleotides match TRBD1. Germline assignment: CDR1 LNHDA and CDR2 SQIVND (reference sequence). The V segment lost 4 bases and the J segment 0 bases; nucleotides outside the gene matches: 8. The CDR3 covers 16 residues.

CDR3 nucleotide sequence: TGCGCCAGCAGCCAAGCCGGGCGGGAATCACCCCTCCACTTT. Translation: CASSQAGRESPLHF. The chain links TRBV4-3 to TRBJ1-6; no definite D call. The germline gives CDR1 LGHNA, CDR2 YSLEER. Trimming shortened V by 1 base and J by 10 bases, and 11 bases separated the two germline ends. The length of the CDR3 is 14 residues.

V and J are TRBV2 and TRBJ1-5, with TRBD1 identical over 7 bases. Germline assignment: CDR1 SNHLY and CDR2 FYNNEI. The CDR3 loop spans 15 amino acids. With V trimmed by 6 bases and J by 3 bases, 8 bases remained unmatched. CDR3 protein: CASRREGAANQPQHF. In DNA, the CDR3 is TGTGCCAGCAGGCGGGAGGGGGCGGCCAATCAGCCCCAGCATTTT.

The gene calls are TRBV11-2 and TRBJ2-1; TRBD2 is a possible D gene (6 bases). Deletions cut 0 bases from V and 9 bases from J, with 12 bases between. CDR3 size: 14 residues. Germline V gene lookup returns CDR1 SGHAT and CDR2 FQNNGV. This CDR3 is CASSLDPSVVEQFF. The CDR3 DNA follows: TGTGCCAGCAGCTTAGATCCTAGCGTGGTTGAGCAGTTCTTC.

The genes are TRBV15 and TRBJ2-1, with 10 nucleotides matching TRBD1. The CDR3 covers 15 residues. Germline V gene data show CDR1 as LNHNV and CDR2 as YYDKDF (reference sequence). The J segment lost 9 bases and the V segment lost 5 bases, leaving 10 bases of the junction unmatched. CDR3: CATSARDRGFIEQFF. Here the CDR3 DNA reads TGTGCCACCAGCGCCCGGGACAGGGGTTTTATTGAGCAGTTCTTC.

J is TRBJ1-1 and V is TRBV12-3 or TRBV12-4; TRBD1 aligns across 8 bases. This CDR3 comprises 13 residues. Trimming at V came to 6 bases and at J to 6 bases, leaving 6 bases not matched to a gene. This CDR3 reads CASSPQGASEAFF. CDR3 in DNA: TGTGCCAGCAGCCCTCAGGGGGCGTCTGAAGCTTTCTTT.

The rearrangement links TRBV19 to TRBJ1-5; D gene uncertain. Germline assignment: CDR1 LNHDA and CDR2 SQIVND (reference sequence). V lost 5 bases to trimming and J lost 4 bases, with 6 bases between them. This CDR3 is 12 amino acids long. CDR3 nucleotide sequence: TGTGCCAGTAGTTTTCATAATCAGCCCCAGCATTTT. Translation: CASSFHNQPQHF.

The chain uses TRBV5-4 and TRBJ2-1, with D possibly being TRBD1 (7 bases). V gave up 4 bases and J gave up 9 bases, with 17 bases separating them. This CDR3 spans 14 amino acids. Germline CDR1 and CDR2: SGHNT and YYREEE (reference sequence). DNA for the CDR3: TGTGCCAGCAGCCAGGGGGGTAAGGTTCCTGAGCAGTTCTTC. This encodes CASSQGGKVPEQFF.

V gene TRBV18 combines with J gene TRBJ2-5, with 9 positions matching TRBD2. The junction had 8 bases not matched to a gene; V was cut back by 5 bases and J by 4 bases. This CDR3 has 15 amino acids. From germline, CDR1 is KGHSH and CDR2 LQKENI. In DNA form, the CDR3 reads TGTGCCAGCTCAGGTGGCGGGGGGGCCGCAGAGACCCAGTACTTC. Residues: CASSGGGGAAETQYF.

The chain has TRBV9 and TRBJ2-7; TRBD1 might be the D (6 bases). Germline CDR1 is SGDLS and CDR2 is YYNGEE. The CDR3 covers 13 residues. The germline V and J ends were trimmed by 3 bases and 3 bases, with 10 bases remaining between them. The CDR3 sequence is CASSATTGYEQYF. For the CDR3, the DNA is TGTGCCAGCAGCGCGACGACAGGCTACGAGCAGTACTTC.

The rearrangement links TRBV5-1 to TRBJ2-7; tentative D call: TRBD2 (6 bases). With 3 bases removed from V and 0 bases from J, the gap between germline ends came to 13 bases. The CDR3 contains 15 residues. From germline, CDR1 is SGHRS and CDR2 YFSETQ. CDR3 sequence: CASSSTGRSSYEQYF. The CDR3 bases are TGCGCCAGCAGCTCAACCGGGAGAAGCTCCTACGAGCAGTACTTC.